This paragraph reports one TCR beta chain. The CDR3 covers 15 residues. The germline V gene has CDR1 MNHEY and CDR2 SMNVEV (reference sequence). V lost 6 bases and J 0 bases, leaving 11 bases between the germline ends. These data belong to a study of blood T cells in healthy people across ages. Background on the study: Template-switching capture recovered about one barcoded beta molecule per two T cells.

The study recruited healthy Caucasian donors from Russia who were aged about 6 to 100. Researchers isolated at least 7 million PBMCs per sample. Next came a second PCR, run for 7 to 11 cycles, which used a sample-barcoded 5' primer along with a J-beta primer mix. Each cDNA molecule was tagged by a template-switch adaptor that had 12 random nucleotides. From the 5' RACE reads, TCRdb called clonotypes with MiXCR, one entry per CDR3 protein. The sample carries fewer than 600,000 distinct CDR3 sequences, about a quarter recorded once. The sample was also linked to a second study, of T cells of mothers and their children.

This receptor was taken from a boy aged 2-9 years in good health. The source material was blood. The chain carries TRBV27 and TRBJ2-2; tentative D call: TRBD2 (5 bases). The CDR3 here is CASSRGPSNTGELFF. The CDR3 DNA reads TGTGCCAGCAGCCGGGGTCCATCGAACACCGGGGAGCTGTTTTTT.